This T cell receptor beta chain is drawn from a study of OX40 agonist ivuxolimab in advanced cancers. Study details: Males comprised around 80% of the group, whose mean age was about 60 years (range 23 to 79). Three patients, one with hepatocellular carcinoma and two with cutaneous melanoma, responded partially.

The protocol was immunoSEQ multiplex PCR, while the TCRdb copy is restricted to in-frame clones and leaves out a portion. The data contain tens of thousands of clones, around 80% of them singletons. V was trimmed by 4 bases and J by 6 bases, leaving 10 bases between them. Germline CDR1 and CDR2: SQVTM and ANQGSEA. The CDR3 is 12 residues long. This TCR came from an adult with an advanced solid tumor such as melanoma, head and neck, liver or kidney cancer. The chain carries TRBV29-1 and TRBJ1-5; D ambiguous. The source was CD4+ or CD8+ T cells sorted from blood, collected in a trial of the OX40 agonist ivuxolimab. Here the CDR3 reads CSVVEVGQPQHF. In DNA, the CDR3 is TGCAGCGTTGTGGAGGTGGGTCAGCCCCAGCATTTT.